Following are 14 T cell receptor beta chains from one sample sequenced in a study of cytomegalovirus exposure and HLA in healthy donors. The study ran its PCR with 60 Vbeta and 13 Jbeta primers. Sequenced by immunoSEQ multiplex PCR; TCRdb stores in-frame clones only, minus some. The sample holds some 200,000 clones; 60% to 85% are singletons and the top ten take 1.5%. Sample: PBMCs. These TCRs come from a girl aged 10 to 17 in good health and CMV-seropositive.

The CDR3 nucleotides are TGTGCCAGCAGCTCCTATGGACAGGGCGGCACTCAGCCCCAGCATTTT. Its translation is CASSSYGQGGTQPQHF. The rearrangement joins TRBV5-8 to TRBJ1-5, with 8 bases matching TRBD1. V trimming: 3 bases; J trimming: 6 bases; junction bases outside the gene matches: 11. The CDR3 spans 16 residues. The germline CDR1 and CDR2 sequences are SGHTS and YDEGEE. The full variable domain, rest sourced from reference TRBV5-8 and TRBJ1-5, is EAGVTQSPTHLIKTRGQQATLRCSPISGHTSVYWYQQALGLGLQFLLWYDEGEERNRGNFPPRFSGRQFPNYSSELNVNALELEDSALYLCASSSYGQGGTQPQHFGDGTRLSIL.

The rearrangement links TRBV11-2 to TRBJ1-2; 10 positions agree with TRBD1. CDR1 SGHAT and CDR2 FQNNGV come from the germline V gene. CDR3 length: 17 amino acids. V dropped 6 bases and J dropped 7; count of bases not matched to a gene: 17. For the CDR3, the DNA is TGTGCCAGCAGAAAACAAGGGGGGGACAGGGGAATTCCTGGCTACACCTTC. It translates to CASRKQGGDRGIPGYTF. Complete variable domain (other parts from reference TRBV11-2 and TRBJ1-2): EAGVAQSPRYKIIEKRQSVAFWCNPISGHATLYWYQQILGQGPKLLIQFQNNGVVDDSQLPKDRFSAERLKGVDSTLKIQPAKLEDSAVYLCASRKQGGDRGIPGYTFGSGTRLTVV.

The CDR3 loop reads CASSLDASQNTGELFF. The CDR3 DNA sequence: TGTGCCAGCAGCTTAGATGCGAGTCAGAACACCGGGGAGCTGTTTTTT. V and J are TRBV7-6 and TRBJ2-2; D not certain. Per the germline V gene, CDR1 is SGHVS and CDR2 is FNYEAQ. The CDR3 is made up of 16 amino acids. V shed 1 base and J shed 1 base, with 10 bases lying between them.

V usage is TRBV27 and J usage is TRBJ1-2; the D gene is possibly TRBD1 (6 bases). V shed 1 base and J shed 5 bases, with 17 bases lying between them. CDR1 is MNHEY, CDR2 SMNVEV, per germline (reference sequence). The length of the CDR3 is 16 residues. In nucleotides, the CDR3 is TGTGCCAGCAGTTTATGGGGGCCGGGACAAGGGTATGGCTACACCTTC. Its protein is CASSLWGPGQGYGYTF.

This clone was seen only a few times. The V and J genes are TRBV5-4 and TRBJ1-2; D gene uncertain. CDR1 is SGHNT and CDR2 is YYREEE in the germline V gene (reference sequence). Trimming took off 4 bases at V and 7 bases at J, with 11 bases between the two ends. The CDR3 runs to 12 residues. DNA for the CDR3: TGTGCCAGCAGCCGGGATCCGGGTGGCTACACCTTC. This sequence encodes CASSRDPGGYTF.

The V gene is TRBV28, the J gene TRBJ1-2, with 7 bases that match TRBD1. Trimming cost V 3 bases and J 7 bases; bases outside gene matches: 8. The CDR3 has 14 residues. Looked up from germline, CDR1 is MDHEN and CDR2 is SYDVKM. CDR3 loop: CASSFGDSYVGYTF. CDR3 nucleotides: TGTGCCAGCAGTTTTGGGGACAGCTATGTTGGCTACACCTTC.

The V call is TRBV30, the J call TRBJ2-3; D might be TRBD2 (5 bases). Trimming shortened V by 0 bases and J by 6 bases, and 10 bases separated the two germline ends. The CDR3 is 13 residues long. Germline CDR1 and CDR2: GTSNPN and SVGIG (reference sequence). Here the CDR3 reads CAWSVLRADTQYF. Here the CDR3 DNA reads TGTGCCTGGAGTGTTTTGAGGGCCGATACGCAGTATTTT. The full variable domain, with the rest looked up from reference TRBV30 and TRBJ2-3, is SQTIHQWPATLVQPVGSPLSLECTVEGTSNPNLYWYRQAAGRGLQLLFYSVGIGQISSEVPQNLSASRPQDRQFILSSKKLLLSDSGFYLCAWSVLRADTQYFGPGTRLTVL.

The chain links TRBV5-1 to TRBJ1-3, with D possibly being TRBD1 (6 bases). V gave up 2 bases and J gave up 3 bases, with 9 bases separating them. Germline loops: CDR1 SGHRS, CDR2 YFSETQ. This CDR3 has 14 residues. Written as DNA, the CDR3 is TGCGCCAGCAGCTTTGCAGGGGATGGAAACACCATATATTTT. The encoded protein is CASSFAGDGNTIYF. Using reference TRBV5-1 and TRBJ1-3 for the parts outside the CDR3, the full variable domain is KAGVTQTPRYLIKTRGQQVTLSCSPISGHRSVSWYQQTPGQGLQFLFEYFSETQRNKGNFPGRFSGRQFSNSRSEMNVSTLELGDSALYLCASSFAGDGNTIYFGEGSWLTVV.

The rearrangement joins TRBV6-6 to TRBJ1-5; D is unresolved. Trimming stripped 2 bases from V and 0 bases from J, with 2 bases between. The CDR3 has 13 amino acids. Germline V gene lookup returns CDR1 MNHNY and CDR2 SVGAGI (reference sequence). CDR3 protein: CASSYHSNQPQHF. DNA for the CDR3: TGTGCCAGCAGTTACCATAGCAATCAGCCCCAGCATTTT.

This clone was counted between two and nine times. This chain uses TRBV7-9 with TRBJ1-2, with 7 bases fitting TRBD1. Germline values: CDR1 SEHNR, CDR2 FQNEAQ (reference sequence). The V and J ends lost 7 bases and 1 base, in that order; junction bases with no gene match: 9. This CDR3 is built from 15 residues. CDR3 DNA: TGTGCCAGCATACCGGGACAGATGATTAACTATGGCTACACCTTC. Translating it yields CASIPGQMINYGYTF.

The V call is TRBV5-8, the J call TRBJ2-5; D is ambiguous. The closer fit of TRBJ2-7 to the DNA end suggests the J call may be wrong. There are 14 residues in the CDR3. The germline CDR1 and CDR2 sequences are SGHTS and YDEGEE. The CDR3 spells CASSLIAGTHEQYF. CDR3 bases: TGTGCCAGCAGCTTGATCGCAGGAACCCACGAGCAGTACTTC.

V usage is TRBV10-3 and J usage is TRBJ2-7, with TRBD1 matching 9 bases. Germline CDR1 is ENHRY and CDR2 is SYGVKD. The CDR3 totals 13 residues. The ends lost 6 bases at V and 5 bases at J; junction bases unmatched: 5. Here the CDR3 reads CAIRTGGTDEQYF. The CDR3 coding sequence is TGTGCCATCAGGACAGGGGGGACCGACGAGCAGTACTTC.

The chain uses TRBV7-8 and TRBJ1-6, with 10 bases matching TRBD1. V was pared by 0 bases and J by 13 bases, with 6 bases of the junction left unmatched. The CDR3 has 15 residues. The germline V gene encodes CDR1 SGHVS and CDR2 FQNEAQ. The CDR3 DNA reads TGTGCCAGCAGCTTAGCGATGGGACAGGGGCCCCCCCTCCACTTT. Amino acid sequence: CASSLAMGQGPPLHF.

J is TRBJ2-5 and V is TRBV7-2, with D hard to call. CDR1 and CDR2 (germline): SGHTA, FQGNSA. The CDR3 is 16 residues long. Trimming shortened V by 5 bases and J by 1 base, and 17 bases separated the two germline ends. The CDR3 is CASSLGNVASQETQYF. CDR3 in DNA: TGTGCCAGCAGCCTGGGCAATGTGGCGAGCCAAGAGACCCAGTACTTC.